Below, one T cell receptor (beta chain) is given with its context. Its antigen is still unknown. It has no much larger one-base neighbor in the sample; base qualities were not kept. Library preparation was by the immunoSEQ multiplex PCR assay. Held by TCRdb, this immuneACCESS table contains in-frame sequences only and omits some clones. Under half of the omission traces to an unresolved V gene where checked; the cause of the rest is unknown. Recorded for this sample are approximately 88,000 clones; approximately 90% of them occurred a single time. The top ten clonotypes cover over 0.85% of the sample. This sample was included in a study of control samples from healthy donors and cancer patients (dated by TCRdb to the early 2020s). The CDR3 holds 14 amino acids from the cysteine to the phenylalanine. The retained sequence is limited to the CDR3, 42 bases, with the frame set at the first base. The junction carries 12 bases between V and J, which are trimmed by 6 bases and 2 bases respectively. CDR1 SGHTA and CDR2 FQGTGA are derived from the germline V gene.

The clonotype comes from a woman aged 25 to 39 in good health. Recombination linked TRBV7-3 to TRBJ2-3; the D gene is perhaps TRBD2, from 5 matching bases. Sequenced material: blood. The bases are TGTGCCAGCAGTCCAGACTACTCCACAGATACGCAGTATTTT. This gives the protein CASSPDYSTDTQYF.